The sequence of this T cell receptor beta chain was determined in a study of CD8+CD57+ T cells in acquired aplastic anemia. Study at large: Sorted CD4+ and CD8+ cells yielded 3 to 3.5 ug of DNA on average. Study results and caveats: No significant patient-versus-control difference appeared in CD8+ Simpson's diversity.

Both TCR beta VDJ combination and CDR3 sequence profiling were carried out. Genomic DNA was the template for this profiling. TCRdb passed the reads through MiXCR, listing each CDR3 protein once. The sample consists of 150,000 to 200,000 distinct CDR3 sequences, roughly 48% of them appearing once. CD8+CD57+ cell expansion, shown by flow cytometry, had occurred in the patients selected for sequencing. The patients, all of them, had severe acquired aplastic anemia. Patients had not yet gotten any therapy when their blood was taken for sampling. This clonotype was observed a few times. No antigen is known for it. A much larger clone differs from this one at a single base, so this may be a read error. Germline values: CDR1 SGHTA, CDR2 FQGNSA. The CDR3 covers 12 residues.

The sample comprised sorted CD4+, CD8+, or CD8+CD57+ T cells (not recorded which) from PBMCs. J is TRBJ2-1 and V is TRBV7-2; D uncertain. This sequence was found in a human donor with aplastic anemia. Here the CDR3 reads CAISSAAHEQFF. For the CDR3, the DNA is TGTGCCATCAGCTCCGCGGCCCATGAGCAGTTCTTC.